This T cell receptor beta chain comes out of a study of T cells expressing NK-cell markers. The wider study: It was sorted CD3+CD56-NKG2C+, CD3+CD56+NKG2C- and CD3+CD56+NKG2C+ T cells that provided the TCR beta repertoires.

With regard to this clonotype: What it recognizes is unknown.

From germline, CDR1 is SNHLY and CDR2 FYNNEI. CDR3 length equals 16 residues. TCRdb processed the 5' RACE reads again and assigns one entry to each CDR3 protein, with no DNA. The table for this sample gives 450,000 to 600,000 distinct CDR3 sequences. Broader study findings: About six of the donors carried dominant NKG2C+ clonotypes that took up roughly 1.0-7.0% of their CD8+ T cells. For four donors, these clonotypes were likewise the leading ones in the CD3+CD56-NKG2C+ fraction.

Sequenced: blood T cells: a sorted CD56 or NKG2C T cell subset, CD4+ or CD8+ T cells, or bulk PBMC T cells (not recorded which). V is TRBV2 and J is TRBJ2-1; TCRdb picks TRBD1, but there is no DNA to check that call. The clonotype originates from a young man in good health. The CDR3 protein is CASSVGGRPSYNEQFF.